This T cell receptor beta chain was captured by sequencing in a study of EBV T-cell therapy then PD-1 blockade in nasopharyngeal carcinoma. Details on this clone: Its cognate antigen is unknown.

This CDR3 spans 17 amino acids. From germline, CDR1 is SNHLY and CDR2 FYNNEI. The J segment lost 4 bases and the V segment lost 4 bases, leaving 16 bases of the junction unmatched. The method was immunoSEQ multiplex PCR; TCRdb's version includes in-frame clones alone and lacks a portion of them. The sample has approximately 22,000 clones, around 80% seen once; the top ten hold approximately 31%. The time point: 266 days after commencement of treatment, after nivolumab therapy. Regarding treatment: AdE1-LMPpoly-expanded autologous EBV-specific T-cell therapy followed by anti-PD-1 nivolumab. The sequence was collected from a man in his forties with nasopharyngeal carcinoma. The V and J genes are TRBV2 and TRBJ2-7; 7 nucleotides line up with TRBD1. The source was CD8+ T cells from blood, collected at approximately day 250 from a patient whose treatment included autologous EBV-specific T cells and nivolumab. The CDR3 DNA sequence: TGTGCCAGCAGTGCACCCAAACTGAGACAGGGTGGTTACGAGCAGTACTTC. This codes for CASSAPKLRQGGYEQYF.